A selection of T cell receptor beta chains follows, all from one sample in a study of human T cells and chemical hapten exposure. Via MiXCR, TCRdb re-called the RACE reads, giving one row per CDR3 protein. The sample has about 110,000 distinct CDR3 sequences; more than 7% are singletons. The sample consisted of whole blood, taken in connection with sensitization to the hapten diphenylcyclopropenone (DPC). These TCRs come from a woman in her thirties or forties with alopecia areata. Some clones in this sample may be carry-over from other donors' samples. Each CDR3 is given with its conserved first and last residue. The order of the fields is V gene, D gene, clone size, J gene, CDR3 DNA, CDR3 protein. The D gene is left open where the match is weak. Expanded clones get a size class; other rows say once, few or many, or leave the size out.

>TRBV7-8|NA|NA|TRBJ2-2
TGTGCCAGCAGCTTAGCGGCGGCCGGGGAGCTGTTATTT
CASSLAAAGELLF
>TRBV7-2|NA|few|TRBJ2-1
TGTGCCAGCAGCCCGTGGGGGACCACACAGTTCTTC
CASSPWGTTQFF
>TRBV6-6|NA|NA|TRBJ1-1
TGTGCCAGCAGAGAGGGGTTGGGGGCCTCGGGAGAAGCTTTCTTT
CASREGLGASGEAFF
>TRBV4-2|TRBD1|NA|TRBJ2-4
TGTGCCAGCAGCCAAGATCGGGACAGTTACAAAAACATTCAGTACTTC
CASSQDRDSYKNIQYF
>TRBV6-1|NA|many|TRBJ2-1
TGTGCCAGCAGTGAATGGACTCAGGGGGGTAAAAACAATGAGCAGTTCTTC
CASSEWTQGGKNNEQFF
>TRBV7-2|NA|few|TRBJ1-5
TGTGCCAGCAGCAGCCGCGTTGGTCAGCCCCAGCATTTT
CASSSRVGQPQHF
>TRBV5-1|NA|few|TRBJ2-3
TGCGCCAGCAGCTTGGGAGAGGGCGCGGCAGATACGCAGTATTTT
CASSLGEGAADTQYF
>TRBV29-1|NA|many|TRBJ1-1
TGCAGCGTTGAGATTGGGTTGGTTCCTGAAGCTTTCTTT
CSVEIGLVPEAFF
>TRBV18|TRBD1|many|TRBJ1-4
TGTGCCAGTTCACGCGACAGGGATGAAAAACTGTTTTTT
CASSRDRDEKLFF
>TRBV6-5|NA|many|TRBJ2-3
TGTGCCAGCAGTCAGACTCTTAGCACAGATACGCAGTATTTT
CASSQTLSTDTQYF
>TRBV7-2|NA|few|TRBJ1-1
TGTGCCAGCAGCTTAGCGGTGGGCTTGAACACTGAAGCTTTCTTT
CASSLAVGLNTEAFF
>TRBV2|NA|many|TRBJ2-3
TGTGCCAGCAGCCCGTCATGGGGGCGGGAGTCTGATACGCAGTATTTT
CASSPSWGRESDTQYF
>TRBV5-5|NA|NA|TRBJ1-6
TGTGCCAGCAGGCCGGGGCCGGCGTTTTCACCCCTCCACTTT
CASRPGPAFSPLHF
>TRBV13|NA|many|TRBJ1-2
TGTGCCAGCAGCGTTGGACACCTAACTCTCTATGGCTACACCTTC
CASSVGHLTLYGYTF